The source of this T cell receptor beta chain is a study of PD-L1 blockade in urothelial cancer (dated by TCRdb to the late 2010s). Context from the whole study: All patients started therapy around 2014 and received atezolizumab 1,200 mg intravenously every 3 weeks. Blood samples were analyzed at two time points: 3 weeks after treatment start (second dose) and 6 weeks after treatment start. Pretreatment tumor samples and matched peripheral blood, collected serially before and after atezolizumab treatment, underwent TCR sequencing. Pretreatment blood TCR-seq was available for 30 or so patients, at least one posttreatment blood collection was obtained for around 25 patients, and tumor TCR-seq was available for around 25 patients. An ECOG performance status of 0 or 1 was recorded for the patients, and 0 to 3 prior chemotherapy regimens had been received by the patients. In the same patients who had TCR sequencing, pretreatment tumors also underwent whole exome sequencing and RNA sequencing. Progression-free survival longer than 6 months counted as durable clinical benefit, and TCR features were additionally tested against both progression-free and overall survival. About 10 patients achieved durable clinical benefit and some 21 did not. The study was an exploratory multi-omic analysis of somatic, immune and clinical correlates of response to PD-L1 blockade with atezolizumab in urothelial cancer. A median of about 150,000 T cells and tens of thousands of unique TCRs was obtained from blood samples, and a median clonality of approximately 0.077 was observed. About 90% of the roughly 29 patients were males with bladder-origin urothelial cancer, and 18 of 29 reported a prior smoking history.

A cohort of 25 to 30 patients with locally advanced or metastatic urothelial carcinoma, treated at Memorial Sloan Kettering on a trial protocol, was included. Peripheral blood mononuclear cells were collected from each patient pretreatment and during treatment, giving between 1 and 8 total time points per patient. The Qiagen DNeasy Blood extraction kit was used to purify genomic DNA from total PBMCs and tumor samples. PBMCs were collected pretreatment and during treatment, and were isolated and stored as previously described. Comments on this clone: Its antigen remains unidentified. Base-call qualities are not available, and no considerably larger clone is one nucleotide away.

To estimate absolute template abundance from read counts, synthetic TCR analog templates were spiked into each PCR. Using the immunoSEQ assay, TCRbeta CDR3 regions were amplified from genomic DNA with bias-controlled V and J gene primers. Sequencing of rearranged TCRbeta segments was done at approximately 20X coverage. Per the source publication's procedure: Sequencing errors were corrected by clustering, and CDR3s were annotated against IMGT so that V, D and J genes could be assigned. Downstream analyses used only productive TCRbeta rearrangements, leaving out any out-of-frame or stop-codon sequences. Clonality was calculated as one minus the Shannon entropy normalized by the log of the number of unique productive sequences. Fisher's exact test with Benjamini-Hochberg correction, using a cutoff of adjusted p below 0.01, was how clones that differed between time points or between blood and tumor were identified. Imported from immuneACCESS, the table was reduced by TCRdb to in-frame sequences with V and J called. These copies leave out some clones; in studies compared against another copy, an unresolved V gene accounts for under half, and the cause of the remainder is not known. V, J and clone size were drawn from that table, and D and trimming were deduced from the DNA. This sample comprises approximately 46,000 clones, about 90% of them detected only once. About 8% of the sample is held by the ten biggest clonotypes.

The cysteine opens and the phenylalanine closes a CDR3 of 14 amino acids. CDR3 DNA is the only sequence kept; it has 42 bases, read in frame from the first base. After removal of 6 bases from V and 5 bases from J, the junction retains 8 bases not matched to a gene. Via the germline V gene, CDR1 is MNHNS and CDR2 SASEGT. Study-level results and caveats: Greater expansion of tumor-associated TCR clones in peripheral blood 3 weeks after the start of treatment was observed in patients with durable benefit (n ≈ 22, p = 0.022). A pretreatment peripheral blood TCR clonality below the median was linked to improved progression-free and overall survival. Because the sample size was small (n of about 31) and many of the analyses were exploratory, the results are meant to be hypothesis-generating.

This receptor was obtained from a man aged 60-69 years with urothelial cancer. The rearranged chain carries TRBV6-1 and TRBJ2-7, with TRBD1 matching 9 junction bases. Sequenced material: PBMCs, taken around atezolizumab (anti-PD-L1) treatment. In nucleotide form, the sequence is TGTGCCAGCAGCGGGACAGGGATCCCCCACGAGCAGTACTTC. Protein translation: CASSGTGIPHEQYF.